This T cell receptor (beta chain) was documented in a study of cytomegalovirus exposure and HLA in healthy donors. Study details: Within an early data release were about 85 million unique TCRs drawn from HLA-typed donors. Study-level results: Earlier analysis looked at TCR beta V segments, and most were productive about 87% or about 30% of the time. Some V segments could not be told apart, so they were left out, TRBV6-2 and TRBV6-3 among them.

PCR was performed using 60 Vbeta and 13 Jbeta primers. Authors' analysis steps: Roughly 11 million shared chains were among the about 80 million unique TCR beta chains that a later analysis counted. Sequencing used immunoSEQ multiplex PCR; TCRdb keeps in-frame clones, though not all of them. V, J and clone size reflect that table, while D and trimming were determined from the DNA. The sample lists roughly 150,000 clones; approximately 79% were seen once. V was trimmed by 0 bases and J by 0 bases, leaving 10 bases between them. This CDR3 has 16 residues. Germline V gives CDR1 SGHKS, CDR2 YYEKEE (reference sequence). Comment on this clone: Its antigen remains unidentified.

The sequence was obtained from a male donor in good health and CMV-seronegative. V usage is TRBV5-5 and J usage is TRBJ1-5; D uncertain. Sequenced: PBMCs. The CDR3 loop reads CASSLEPDYSNQPQHF. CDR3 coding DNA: TGTGCCAGCAGCTTGGAGCCCGATTATAGCAATCAGCCCCAGCATTTT.